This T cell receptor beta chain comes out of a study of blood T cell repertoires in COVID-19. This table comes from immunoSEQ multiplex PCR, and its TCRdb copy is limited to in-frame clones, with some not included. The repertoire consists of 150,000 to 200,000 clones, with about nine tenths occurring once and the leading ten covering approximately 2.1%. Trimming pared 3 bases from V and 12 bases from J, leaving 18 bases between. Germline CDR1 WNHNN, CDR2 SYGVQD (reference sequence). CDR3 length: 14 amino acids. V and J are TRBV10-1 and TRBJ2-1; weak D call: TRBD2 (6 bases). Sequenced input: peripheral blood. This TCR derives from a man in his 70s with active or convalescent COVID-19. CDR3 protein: CASSDSRTNPGQFF. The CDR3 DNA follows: TGCGCCAGCAGTGACTCCAGGACTAACCCCGGGCAGTTCTTC.